The T cell receptor (beta chain) under discussion was sequenced for a study of shared clonotypes between healthy human individuals (dated by TCRdb to about 2020). Looking at the study overall: The cohort comprised a couple of women and a few men aged 18 to 49 years. Blood TCR repertoires of five healthy adults were deeply sequenced to estimate repertoire size and the extent of clonotype sharing between individuals. To increase sequencing depth and limit assay-specific biases, different laboratories used diverse techniques to prepare libraries and sequence TCR repertoires. Between about 0.94 and 8.9 billion PBMCs per donor were obtained by leukapheresis. For each donor, CD4 naive and CD4 memory were each given three plates, CD8 naive was given two plates, and CD8 memory was given one plate.

TCR CDR3 regions were amplified from genomic DNA by multiplex PCR using the deep immunoSEQ assay. Extracted genomic DNA from each cell subset was spread evenly across all wells of several immunoSEQ 96-well plates, with each plate serving as a replicate. For sorted subsets, 200 ng of genomic DNA, equivalent to 25,000 to 35,000 T cell genomes, went into each replicate PCR. The purified libraries were quantified using a Qubit 3.0 fluorometer, sized with a Bioanalyzer 2100, and then quantified again using the KAPA Library Quantification kit. A separate single-read 150-cycle Illumina NextSeq 550 flow cell was used to sequence each immunoSEQ 96-well plate. Processing in the source paper ran as follows. Because only junctional sequences without quality scores were contained in the immunoSEQ output, filtering matching that applied to full-length reads could not be performed. Sequences were annotated with PyIR, a Python wrapper for IgBLAST v1.9, using IMGT germline references to assign V/J genes and CDR3. Any read was removed if the V/J assignment was weak (E-value above 1e-6), the CDR3 was missing, or the read contained stop codons, out-of-frame junctions, or ambiguous translated residues. V3J clonotypes were defined as sequences sharing an identical inferred V gene, J gene, and CDR3 amino acid sequence. To compute the percentage overlap between repertoires, the number of shared unique clonotypes was divided by the size of the smaller repertoire. Three approaches were used to assess repertoire richness: RTK rarefaction, the Chao1 estimator, and Recon v2.1 estimates of unobserved clonotypes. Generation probabilities were computed with OLGA for all TCRbeta clonotypes obtained by the gDNA method from several donors. What TCRdb holds here is the immuneACCESS table cut down to in-frame rearrangements. Part of the clones is not present; checked against another copy, under half of the missing clones reflect an unresolved V gene, and the others are unexplained. V, J and clone size are taken as reported in that table, and D and trimming were inferred from the DNA itself. The sample data list about 2.2 million clones, and 85% to 95% of these were observed just once. 1.5% to 2% of the sample is held by the ten biggest clonotypes.

About this clone: This clone's antigen is unknown. Base qualities are not recorded, but no much larger clone differs from it by a single base.

Results and caveats for the whole study, not just this receptor: Compared with non-shared clonotypes, clonotypes shared by all four sorted-subset donors had higher generation probabilities. Because the study included a small number of donors, the genetic and exposure-history diversity represented was limited. Incomplete sequencing was indicated by rarefaction of sorted-subset datasets, despite the large sequencing depth. Pairwise subsampling indicated that sequencing depth was expected to affect the degree of clonotype sharing among donors. Sampling was limited to blood, and TCR repertoires in tissue likely differ from TCR repertoires in blood. Estimated clonotype richness was generally larger for naive than for memory subsets. Sharing across several donors was observed for roughly 5% of naive CD4, 3% to 3.5% of naive CD8, 2% to 2.5% of memory CD4, and about 0.4% of memory CD8 clonotypes.

CD8 naive samples were CD45RO-negative cells positively selected for CCR7, giving a CD45RA+CCR7+ population that excluded TemRA cells. The donors were healthy, HIV-negative adults who had no recently reported acute infections or vaccinations. All donors were Caucasian adults living in Nashville, Tennessee, USA. Blood was collected by leukapheresis, and PBMCs were isolated by Ficoll-Histopaque density gradient centrifugation and then cryopreserved in liquid nitrogen vapor phase. Purity and quantity of every magnetically sorted T cell population were checked by analytical flow cytometry. Genomic DNA was isolated from every sorted fraction and measured by UV absorbance on a Nanodrop 2000c. Taken from cysteine to phenylalanine, the CDR3 has 16 residues. Only the CDR3 part of the read is kept: 48 bases, read in frame from the first base. Relative to germline, V is 0 bases shorter and J is 1 base shorter, with 12 bases between their ends. For CDR1 and CDR2, the germline V gene lists LGHNA and YNFKEQ.

This receptor was identified in a man between 18 and 29 years old in good health. Some clones in this sample may be carry-over from other donors' samples. The receptor chain draws on TRBV4-2 and TRBJ1-1, with no D gene named confidently. Material for sequencing was naive CD8+ T cells from PBMCs. The cell subset or site label of this sample denotes: CD45RA+CCR7+. Read as DNA, the sequence is TGTGCCAGCAGCCAAGAGGGCCCTGAGCCGAACACTGAAGCTTTCTTT. The translation is CASSQEGPEPNTEAFF.